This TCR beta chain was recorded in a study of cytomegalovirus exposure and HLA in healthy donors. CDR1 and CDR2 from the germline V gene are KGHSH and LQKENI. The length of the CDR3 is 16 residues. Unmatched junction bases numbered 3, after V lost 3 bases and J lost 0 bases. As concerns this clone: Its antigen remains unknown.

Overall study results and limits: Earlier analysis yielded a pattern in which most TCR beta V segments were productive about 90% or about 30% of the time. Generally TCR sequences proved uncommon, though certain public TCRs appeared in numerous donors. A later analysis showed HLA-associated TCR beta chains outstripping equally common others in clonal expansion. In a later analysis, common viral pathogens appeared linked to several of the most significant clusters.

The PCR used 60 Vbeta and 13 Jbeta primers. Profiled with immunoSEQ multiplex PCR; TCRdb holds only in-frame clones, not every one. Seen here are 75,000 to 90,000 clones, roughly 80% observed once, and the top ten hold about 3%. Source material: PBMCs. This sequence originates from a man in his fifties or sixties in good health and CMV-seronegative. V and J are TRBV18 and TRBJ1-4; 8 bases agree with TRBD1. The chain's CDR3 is CASSPRDRSTNEKLFF. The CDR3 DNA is TGTGCCAGCTCACCCCGGGACAGGTCAACTAATGAAAAACTGTTTTTT.